This T cell receptor (beta chain) was captured by sequencing in a study of cytomegalovirus exposure and HLA in healthy donors. Use of 60 Vbeta and 13 Jbeta primers characterized the PCR. Profiling relied on immunoSEQ multiplex PCR, and the TCRdb table lists in-frame clones only, not all of them. The sample yields more than 130,000 clones, roughly 79% seen once. There are 15 residues in the CDR3. Looked up from germline, CDR1 is LGHNA and CDR2 is YNFKEQ. Trimming took 3 bases from V and 2 from J, leaving 13 bases between them. On this clone itself: What it recognizes is unknown.

Study-wide results and limits: Several of the most significant clusters were apparently associated with common viral pathogens in a later analysis. HLA alleles showed associations with around 15,000 TCR beta sequences in a later analysis, at a 0.05 false discovery rate. Sequencing likely caused a cluster of highly shared sequence variants. The investigators catalogued 150 or so TCR beta chains as cytomegalovirus-associated.

Sample: PBMCs. The receptor's source is a male donor in good health and CMV-seronegative. The V call is TRBV4-2, the J call TRBJ1-2; D is unclear. The CDR3 loop is CASSQPGASNYGYTF. Written as DNA, the CDR3 is TGTGCCAGCAGCCAGCCGGGAGCCTCGAACTATGGCTACACCTTC.